A selection of T cell receptor beta chains follows, all from one sample in a study of blood T cell repertoires in COVID-19. TCRdb's copy holds only in-frame clones and misses some; the assay was immunoSEQ multiplex PCR. The sample records some 150,000 clones, around 87% being singletons. Sequences were obtained from peripheral blood. The origin of the receptors is a human donor in a cohort sampled during active COVID-19. The CDR3 runs from the conserved cysteine through the conserved F or W. The D gene is left open where the match is weak. Not every row has a clone size; where given, it reads once, few, many or a size class.

V gene: TRBV7-2
clone size: -
J gene: TRBJ2-1
D gene: -
CDR3 DNA: TGTGCCAGCAGCTTGGAGGGCGGAGCAGCGAATGAGCAGTTCTTC
CDR3 protein: CASSLEGGAANEQFF

V gene: TRBV5-6
clone size: few
J gene: TRBJ1-2
D gene: -
CDR3 DNA: TGTGCCAGCAGCTTAGTTGGCGGCGACTATGGCTACACCTTC
CDR3 protein: CASSLVGGDYGYTF

V gene: TRBV5-1
clone size: -
J gene: TRBJ1-4
D gene: TRBD1
CDR3 DNA: TGCGCCAGCAGCCTAGGACAGGGCCCAACTAATGAAAAACTGTTTTTT
CDR3 protein: CASSLGQGPTNEKLFF

V gene: TRBV7-9
clone size: -
J gene: TRBJ1-4
D gene: -
CDR3 DNA: TGTGCCAGCAGCCATCATGCAACTAATGAAAAACTGTTTTTT
CDR3 protein: CASSHHATNEKLFF

V gene: TRBV2
clone size: -
J gene: TRBJ2-1
D gene: -
CDR3 DNA: TGTGCCAGCAGTGAATTGGCTAGCTCTCTGTTCTTC
CDR3 protein: CASSELASSLFF

V gene: TRBV28
clone size: -
J gene: TRBJ1-2
D gene: -
CDR3 DNA: TGTGCCAGCAGGCGGCAAACTAACTATGGCTACACCTTC
CDR3 protein: CASRRQTNYGYTF

V gene: TRBV6-1
clone size: -
J gene: TRBJ2-2
D gene: -
CDR3 DNA: TGTGCCAGCAGTGAAGTAGGGGTAGACACCGGGGAGCTGTTTTTT
CDR3 protein: CASSEVGVDTGELFF

V gene: TRBV4-2
clone size: few
J gene: TRBJ2-3
D gene: -
CDR3 DNA: TGTGCCAGCAGCCAAGATCAATGGACAGGCACAGATACGCAGTATTTT
CDR3 protein: CASSQDQWTGTDTQYF

V gene: TRBV4-1
clone size: -
J gene: TRBJ2-1
D gene: TRBD2
CDR3 DNA: TGCGCCAGCAGCCAAGGCCCTAGCGGGGGGCCTAGCTCCTACAATGAGCAGTTCTTC
CDR3 protein: CASSQGPSGGPSSYNEQFF

V gene: TRBV5-5
clone size: -
J gene: TRBJ2-3
D gene: TRBD2
CDR3 DNA: TGTGCCAGCAGCCGAGGGCTAGCGGGGAGCACAGATACGCAGTATTTT
CDR3 protein: CASSRGLAGSTDTQYF

V gene: TRBV6-5
clone size: -
J gene: TRBJ2-3
D gene: TRBD2
CDR3 DNA: TGTGCCAGCAGCCACCTAGCGGGGAGCACAGATACGCAGTATTTT
CDR3 protein: CASSHLAGSTDTQYF

V gene: TRBV7-8
clone size: -
J gene: TRBJ1-2
D gene: -
CDR3 DNA: TGTGCCAGCAGCTTCGGGACGGAGGGACTCGGCTACACCTTC
CDR3 protein: CASSFGTEGLGYTF

V gene: TRBV27
clone size: -
J gene: TRBJ1-5
D gene: -
CDR3 DNA: TGTGCCAGCAGTTTCGGTGGCAATCAGCCCCAGCATTTT
CDR3 protein: CASSFGGNQPQHF

V gene: TRBV5-1
clone size: -
J gene: TRBJ1-1
D gene: -
CDR3 DNA: TGCGCCAGCAGCTTGGGCGGGGGATGGGACACTGAAGCTTTCTTT
CDR3 protein: CASSLGGGWDTEAFF

V gene: TRBV10-2
clone size: -
J gene: TRBJ2-1
D gene: TRBD1
CDR3 DNA: TGCGCCAGCAGTGAGGCGGGACAGGGCTACAATGAGCAGTTCTTC
CDR3 protein: CASSEAGQGYNEQFF

V gene: TRBV2
clone size: -
J gene: TRBJ1-1
D gene: -
CDR3 DNA: TGTGCCAGCAGTCTAAGTGAGGTAGTGACTGAAGCTTTCTTT
CDR3 protein: CASSLSEVVTEAFF